Shown below are 22 T cell receptor beta chains from a single sample sequenced in a study of Graves' ophthalmopathy and Graves' hyperthyroidism. The sequenced template was RNA, covering the TCR beta CDR3 region. First-round RT-PCR used HTBI primers; second-round multiplex PCR followed. One entry per CDR3 protein, called by TCRdb with MiXCR from the multiplex PCR reads. Of about 230,000 distinct CDR3 sequences listed, about 46% are singletons. The sequenced material came from peripheral blood. The receptors originated from an adult man with Graves' ophthalmopathy.

This clonotype was recorded once. The chain employs TRBV2 and TRBJ2-6; tentatively, D is TRBD1 (6 bases). This CDR3 region has 15 residues. Germline assignment: CDR1 SNHLY and CDR2 FYNNEI. Between the trimmed V and J ends, which lost 7 bases and 1 base, there was a span of 11 bases. CDR3 coding DNA: TGTGCCAGCAAAATGGGGGCTTCTGGGGCCAACGTCCTGACTTTC. Encoded protein: CASKMGASGANVLTF.

This clonotype was seen many times. This chain links TRBV20-1 with TRBJ2-2; the D is unclear. V was shortened by 0 bases and J by 5 bases, with 10 bases between the two germline ends. This CDR3 has 14 amino acids. Germline V gene data show CDR1 as DFQATT and CDR2 as SNEGSKA (reference sequence). The CDR3, as DNA: TGCAGTGCTAGAGATGCCGGCGGAACCGGGGAGCTGTTTTTT. Protein product: CSARDAGGTGELFF.

In DNA form, the CDR3 reads TGTGCCAGCAGCTTAGGCTACTCCTACGAGCAGTACTTC. It specifies CASSLGYSYEQYF. The genes are TRBV7-6 and TRBJ2-7; D is uncertain. Trimming removed 1 base at V and 0 bases at J, with 4 bases between. The germline V gene has CDR1 SGHVS and CDR2 FNYEAQ. This CDR3 comprises 13 residues.

The DNA for the CDR3 is TGTGCCAGCAGCTTGGAAGTTGCTTATATGAACACTGAAGCTTTCTTT. The encoded protein is CASSLEVAYMNTEAFF. The chain has TRBV7-8 and TRBJ1-1; no definite D call. The CDR3 has 16 residues. The ends were cut back, 3 bases at V and 0 bases at J, with 14 bases in the middle. Per germline, CDR1 SGHVS and CDR2 FQNEAQ.

CDR3: CATTQRDTDSDTQYF. CDR3 DNA: TGTGCCACAACACAACGGGACACGGACTCAGATACGCAGTATTTT. The chain couples TRBV10-3 to TRBJ2-3; D may be TRBD1 (6 bases). There are 15 residues in the CDR3. The germline gives CDR1 ENHRY, CDR2 SYGVKD. Between the trimmed V and J ends, which lost 10 bases and 4 bases, there was a span of 21 bases.

J is TRBJ2-6 and V is TRBV29-1; TRBD1 matches at 8 bases. The CDR3 has 15 amino acids. The trim removed 5 bases at V and 3 bases at J, leaving 6 bases unmatched. Germline CDR1 is SQVTM and CDR2 is ANQGSEA. DNA of the CDR3: TGCAGCGTTCCCGACAGGGGCTATGGGGCCAACGTCCTGACTTTC. As protein: CSVPDRGYGANVLTF. The full variable domain, with the rest looked up from reference TRBV29-1 and TRBJ2-6, is SAVISQKPSRDICQRGTSLTIQCQVDSQVTMMFWYRQQPGQSLTLIATANQGSEATYESGFVIDKFPISRPNLTFSTLTVSNMSPEDSSIYLCSVPDRGYGANVLTFGAGSRLTVL.

This clonotype turned up a few times. The V and J genes are TRBV11-1 and TRBJ2-7; D is possibly TRBD2 (6 bases). V was pared by 5 bases and J by 0 bases, with 17 bases between. The CDR3 is 16 amino acids. Germline assignment: CDR1 SGHAT and CDR2 FQDESV (reference sequence). CDR3 protein: CASSPGDWESSYEQYF. The CDR3 bases are TGTGCCAGCAGCCCGGGGGACTGGGAAAGCTCCTACGAGCAGTACTTC.

The chain joins TRBV20-1 to TRBJ1-4; TRBD1 matches at 7 bases. Per the germline V gene, CDR1 is DFQATT and CDR2 is SNEGSKA (reference sequence). V shed 6 bases, J shed 7 bases, and the junction held 11 bases outside the gene matches. This CDR3 has 14 residues. In DNA form, the CDR3 reads TGCAGTGCCCCGTTTACAGGGGTGGGTGAAAAACTGTTTTTT. Translation gives CSAPFTGVGEKLFF.

As to this clonotype: A much larger clone lies one base from this, so it may be a read error. Likely a read error: the CDR3 ends without its conserved phenylalanine or tryptophan. The chain is built from TRBV29-1 and TRBJ1-1; TRBD1 might be the D (5 bases). V was shortened by 7 bases and J by 4 bases, with 10 bases between the two germline ends. This CDR3 contains 11 residues. Germline assignment: CDR1 SQVTM and CDR2 ANQGSEA. Here the CDR3 DNA reads TGCAGCGGGAGGGGAGGCACTGAAGCTTTCTAT. It encodes CSGRGGTEAFY.

This clonotype was detected ten times or more. This chain uses TRBV29-1 with TRBJ1-3; weak D call: TRBD1 (5 bases). V was trimmed by 3 bases and J by 4 bases, leaving 16 bases between them. The germline CDR1 and CDR2 sequences are SQVTM and ANQGSEA. The CDR3 loop spans 15 amino acids. The CDR3: CSVDSPRGDGNTIYF. CDR3 DNA: TGCAGCGTTGACTCCCCGAGAGGGGACGGAAACACCATATATTTT.

The rearrangement links TRBV6-6 to TRBJ2-6; 11 nucleotides align to TRBD1. V was pared by 2 bases and J by 3 bases, with 12 bases of the junction left unmatched. CDR1 and CDR2 from the germline V gene are MNHNY and SVGAGI (reference sequence). CDR3 size: 20 residues. CDR3 loop: CASSYPIGTGGTGGANVLTF. Written as DNA, the CDR3 is TGTGCCAGCAGTTACCCGATTGGGACAGGGGGGACTGGTGGGGCCAACGTCCTGACTTTC.

The V and J genes are TRBV5-4 and TRBJ2-2, with D unresolved. CDR3 length: 14 amino acids. Trimming took 4 bases from V and 3 from J, leaving 10 bases between them. From germline, CDR1 is SGHNT and CDR2 YYREEE (reference sequence). The CDR3 spells CASSLVVDTGELFF. As DNA, the CDR3 is TGTGCCAGCAGCCTCGTGGTAGACACCGGGGAGCTGTTTTTT.

The chain has TRBV20-1 and TRBJ1-5, with TRBD1 matching over 7 bases. CDR3 size: 14 residues. Unmatched junction bases numbered 9, after V lost 3 bases and J lost 7 bases. The germline V gene has CDR1 DFQATT and CDR2 SNEGSKA (reference sequence). The CDR3 reads CSARAGDSWQPQHF. Written as DNA, the CDR3 is TGCAGTGCTAGGGCCGGGGACAGTTGGCAGCCCCAGCATTTT.

The chain uses TRBV29-1 and TRBJ1-1; possible D gene TRBD1, 5 bases. V was cut by 8 bases and J by 1 base, with 11 bases left in between. The CDR3 has 12 residues. CDR1 and CDR2 (germline): SQVTM, ANQGSEA. CDR3 residues: CSQGTANTEAFF. The CDR3 nucleotides are TGCAGCCAAGGGACGGCGAACACTGAAGCTTTCTTT.

The chain joins TRBV7-9 to TRBJ2-2, with 7 bases fitting TRBD2. Germline V lookup: CDR1 SEHNR, CDR2 FQNEAQ (reference sequence). The CDR3 contains 17 residues. The J segment lost 0 bases and the V segment lost 4 bases, leaving 8 bases of the junction unmatched. The CDR3 region is CASSWPSSGANTGELFF. In DNA, the CDR3 is TGTGCCAGCAGCTGGCCCTCTAGCGGAGCGAACACCGGGGAGCTGTTTTTT.

This clonotype was observed a handful of times. The chain links TRBV6-5 to TRBJ1-2; TRBD1 agrees at 7 bases. V shed 6 bases and J 8 bases; nucleotides not matched to a gene: 6. The CDR3 runs 12 residues. The V gene's germline CDR1 is MNHEY and CDR2 SVGAGI. CDR3 DNA sequence: TGTGCCAGCAGAATGACAGGGTCCGGCTACACCTTC. Translated, it gives CASRMTGSGYTF.

A few counts support this clonotype. The chain combines TRBV20-1 with TRBJ2-7; D is ambiguous. The CDR3 extends over 14 amino acids. The germline V gene encodes CDR1 DFQATT and CDR2 SNEGSKA (reference sequence). V lost 1 base, J lost 0 bases, and 10 bases lay in between. As DNA, the CDR3 is TGCAGTGCTAGAGGTGACTCGGCCTCCTACGAGCAGTACTTC. This gives the protein CSARGDSASYEQYF.

CDR3 sequence: CASRFTGVGTGELFF. CDR3 bases: TGTGCCAGCAGATTCACAGGGGTAGGGACCGGGGAGCTGTTTTTT. The chain has TRBV28 and TRBJ2-2; 7 bases match TRBD1. The CDR3 runs to 15 residues. The V and J ends lost 6 bases and 5 bases, in that order; junction bases with no gene match: 9. In germline, CDR1 is MDHEN, CDR2 SYDVKM.

The gene calls are TRBV7-9 and TRBJ1-1, with D unresolved. This CDR3 is built from 16 residues. From germline, CDR1 is SEHNR and CDR2 FQNEAQ (reference sequence). The ends were cut back, 8 bases at V and 3 bases at J, with 22 bases in the middle. CDR3 region: CASDRGFTWGDTEAFF. The CDR3 nucleotides read TGTGCCAGCGACCGGGGTTTTACGTGGGGTGACACTGAAGCTTTCTTT.

This clonotype has a handful of counts. The CDR3 sequence: CASSYGQDYYGYTF. The CDR3 DNA reads as TGTGCCAGCAGTTACGGACAGGATTACTATGGCTACACCTTC. The chain recombines TRBV6-5 with TRBJ1-2; 7 nucleotides match TRBD1. Germline values: CDR1 MNHEY, CDR2 SVGAGI. Trimming at V came to 2 bases and at J to 3 bases, leaving 3 bases not matched to a gene. This CDR3 has 14 amino acids.

The J gene is TRBJ2-5, the V gene TRBV12-3 or TRBV12-4, with no clear D. This CDR3 comprises 14 residues. The V and J ends lost 3 bases and 2 bases respectively, with 10 bases between them. Here the CDR3 reads CASSFLSDQETQYF. For the CDR3, the DNA is TGTGCCAGCAGTTTCCTAAGCGATCAAGAGACCCAGTACTTC.

The rearrangement joins TRBV7-9 to TRBJ2-7; D uncertain. This CDR3 region has 11 residues. CDR1 SEHNR and CDR2 FQNEAQ come from the germline V gene (reference sequence). Trimming stripped 0 bases from V and 7 bases from J, with 4 bases between. In DNA, the CDR3 is TGTGCCAGCAGCTTAGCTGAAGAGCAGTACTTC. Translated: CASSLAEEQYF.